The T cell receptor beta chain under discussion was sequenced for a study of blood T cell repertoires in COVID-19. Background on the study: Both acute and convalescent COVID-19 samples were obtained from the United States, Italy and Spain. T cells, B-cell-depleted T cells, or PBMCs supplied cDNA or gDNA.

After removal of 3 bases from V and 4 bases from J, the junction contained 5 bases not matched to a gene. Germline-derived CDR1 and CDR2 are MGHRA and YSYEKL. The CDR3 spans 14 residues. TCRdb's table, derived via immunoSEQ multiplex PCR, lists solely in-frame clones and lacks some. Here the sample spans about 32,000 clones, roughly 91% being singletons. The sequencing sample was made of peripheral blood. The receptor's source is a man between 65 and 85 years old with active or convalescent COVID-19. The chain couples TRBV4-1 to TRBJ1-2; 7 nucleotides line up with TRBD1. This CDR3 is CASSHVDRAYGYTF. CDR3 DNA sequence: TGCGCCAGCAGCCACGTCGACAGGGCCTATGGCTACACCTTC.